This T cell receptor (beta chain) is from a study of cytomegalovirus exposure and HLA in healthy donors (dated by TCRdb to 2015 to 2018). In terms of the full investigation: According to an earlier analysis of a few hundred of the donors, roughly 180 million T cells yielded 90 million to 130 million unique TCR beta sequences and around 300 Gb of sequence data. About 280 gigabases of sequencing data and 70 million to 85 million unique TCR sequences were included in an early release covering 500 to 750 HLA-typed donors. Of the 300 to 450 genotyped donors, 70% to 90% were placed in the genetic ancestry cluster associated with self-reported Caucasian donors. The study aimed to test whether signatures of past pathogen exposure could be identified by cataloging public T cell receptors. The T cell repertoires of 700 or so subjects were profiled by immunosequencing and related to cytomegalovirus serostatus. Besides the first cohort of approximately 670 subjects, a separate validation cohort made up of 120 different subjects was used. To predict cytomegalovirus infection status, the study brought together high-throughput TCR immunosequencing, statistical association of individual TCRs with disease status, and machine learning. A later analysis re-examined previously published TCR beta repertoires from roughly 720 donors and added high-resolution HLA genotyping to investigate patterns of TCR occurrence. Rather than using new phenotypic data, the later analysis identified candidate immune exposures from TCR beta sequences and from how often those sequences occurred across donors. An earlier analysis of fewer than 750 of the donors used high-throughput TCR beta sequencing to judge whether each TCR beta V gene segment behaved as functional or pseudogenic. Donor age, sex, ethnicity and CMV serostatus were compiled alongside the repertoire data. A later genetic analysis used genome-wide SNP genotypes for about three fifths of the roughly 700 donors, treating that subset as a discovery cohort. Every repertoire in the discovery cohort had been generated on one and the same sequencing platform. Both class I and class II loci were covered by HLA typing, at four-digit resolution. The number of donors typed differed by locus, with 629-630 for A, B, C, DRB1 and DQB1, approximately 500 for DQA1, approximately 580 for DPA1, and some 450 for DPB1. Several DR-DQ haplotypes were treated as single units for association and clustering because of strong linkage in the cohort. Across 398 genotyped donors of the cohort, an average of roughly 250,000 unique TCR beta nucleotide sequences per donor were sequenced, and roughly 20% of those sequences were non-productive. On the study overall, not on this receptor specifically: Compared with the approximately 720-donor mean, donors in an Asian-associated ancestry cluster had fewer N-insertions in productive TCRs, according to a later genetic analysis. A cluster of highly shared sequence variants was judged likely to be a technical artifact of the sequencing pipeline. A later analysis found that TCR association rates varied across HLA loci, with DRB1 alleles showing the most associated TCRs and HLA-C alleles the fewest. An earlier analysis of roughly 570 of the donors showed that most TCR beta V segments appeared in productive rearrangements either about 90% or about 30% of the time, which broadly matched IMGT annotations. Because the 87-base-pair reads could not distinguish some IMGT-functional V segments, including TRBV6-2 and TRBV6-3, those segments were excluded. According to a later analysis, most CMV-associated TCR beta chains appeared to be HLA-restricted, and the HLA associations seemed to be driven largely by CMV exposure. A later analysis found that HLA-associated TCR beta chains were more clonally expanded and had lower generation probabilities than equally common non-associated chains. V-gene and J-gene trimming of TCR beta chains was associated with a missense DCLRE1C variant in a later genetic analysis, and the association was replicated in an independent cohort. Immune exposure information for the cohort was limited to CMV serostatus. Presence/absence analyses assumed roughly uniform sequencing depth across donors, an assumption that may not hold. The classifier was reported to diagnose cytomegalovirus status with high specificity and sensitivity in both the original and validation cohorts. When HLA alleles, especially DR and DQ, strongly co-occurred, TCR associations were difficult to assign to individual alleles. A total of 164 TCR beta chains were listed by the study as associated with cytomegalovirus. Because counts were too low, seventeen rarely observed V segments, including chromosome 9 orphons, were excluded from the earlier analysis of about 500 of the donors. Correlated functional status among segregating V segments might be attributable to linkage disequilibrium, but an unknown experimental factor could not be ruled out. In vitro tests confirmed that a few of the cytomegalovirus-associated TCR beta chains recognize cytomegalovirus antigens. A further reported finding was that TCR beta sequences accurately predicted the HLA-A and HLA-B alleles for most subjects in the first cohort. This cohort had only TCR beta chains sequenced, and the lack of alpha or paired-chain data limited which features could be detected. At a false discovery rate of 0.05, a later analysis linked 15,000 to 20,000 TCR beta sequences to specific HLA alleles. Several of the top co-occurrence clusters appeared to be linked to parvovirus B19, influenza, CMV and Epstein-Barr virus, according to a later analysis. Across donors, most TCR sequences were observed very rarely, whereas some public TCRs were present in many individuals. According to the authors, the approach could potentially be generalized to other disease states and immunological phenotypes. HLA typing was unavailable for some donors at each locus, so association tests used only the typed subset.

From the germline V gene (reference sequence), CDR1 is SEHNR and CDR2 is FQNEAQ. The junction shows trimming of 5 bases on V and 7 bases on J, plus 6 bases between the germline ends. The CDR3 has 11 amino acids, counting the end cysteine and phenylalanine. The retained sequence is limited to the CDR3, 33 bases, with the frame set at the first base. The library was prepared using the immunoSEQ multiplex PCR assay. For the multiplex PCR, a mixture combining 60 forward primers for TCR Vbeta segments and 13 reverse primers for TCR Jbeta segments was used. The CDR3 region of rearranged TCR beta genes was amplified from genomic DNA by a multiplex PCR assay. On the Illumina HiSeq System, the amplified TCR beta libraries were sequenced as 87-base-pair reads. The original methods were these. A later analysis counted tens of millions of unique TCR beta chains across the 670 or so repertoires, and around 12 million of these chains were shared by at least two donors. To remove PCR and sequencing errors, raw reads were error-corrected and collapsed into unique sequences using a nearest-neighbor algorithm that merged closely related sequences. CDR3 sequences were aligned to IMGT reference sequences to assign V, D and J gene segments. For a sequence to be retained, at least a six-nucleotide match to both a V gene segment and a J gene segment was required. A rearrangement counted as productive if the CDR3 had no stop codons and remained in frame with V and J, and every other rearrangement counted as non-productive. Following IMGT convention, CDR3 was defined as the stretch from the second conserved V-encoded cysteine to the conserved J-encoded phenylalanine. In an earlier analysis of some 550 of the donors, sequences lacking an unambiguous match to a single V gene segment were excluded. An earlier analysis of 587 of the donors called V segments functional above 56.7% productive rearrangements and segregating when the between-donor standard deviation exceeded 5%. A statistical classification framework was built for diagnosing cytomegalovirus status from the catalog of TCR beta chain sequences. In a later analysis, TCR nucleotide sequences were compared against IMGT/GENE-DB human TR gene sequences so that V and J genes could be assigned. Using the TCRdist pipeline, a later analysis assigned CDR3 sequences along with most-parsimonious VDJ recombination scenarios. In a later analysis, each TCR beta chain was defined by its CDR3 amino acid sequence together with its V-gene family, and reads lacking a unique V-gene family were excluded. A later analysis removed nearly 600 highly shared, low-generation-probability nucleotide sequences to deal with suspected cross-contamination and a sequencing artifact. In a later analysis, a clonal expansion index for each public chain was calculated from normalized within-repertoire ranks of inferred template counts. In a later analysis, generation probabilities were computed with a VDJ recombination model fitted to out-of-frame rearrangements, and the resulting probabilities were checked against IGoR. In a later analysis, hypergeometric tests were used to score TCR-TCR, TCR-HLA and TCR-CMV co-occurrence, with a repertoire-size bias correction applied to TCR pairs. A later analysis estimated false discovery rates by permuting HLA or CMV assignments 20 times. In a later analysis, co-occurring TCRs were grouped using DBSCAN, and TCRdist sequence similarity was added for clustering within HLA-allele-positive subsets. Repertoires with fewer than 30,000 or more than 120,000 public chains, plus five repertoires with anomalous nucleotide sharing, were excluded from co-occurrence clustering. The immuneACCESS repertoire file appears here via TCRdb, limited to in-frame rearrangements. These files lack a portion of the clones; in checked studies, under half of the deficit traces to unresolved V genes, and the cause of the others is not known. That table furnishes V, J and clone size, whereas the DNA furnished D and trimming. Within this sample are 100,000 to 150,000 clones, with roughly 80% of them counted one time only. The ten largest clones take up 1.2% of the sample.

A word on this clone: Its specific antigen is unknown. No much larger clone exists at a distance of one base, and base qualities are not known.

The cohort was made up of approximately 670 healthy bone marrow donors. All cohort members were sampled while nominally healthy, although unrecorded immune exposures were likely present. The donor tested CMV seronegative, placing the donor among the roughly 400 seronegative members of the cohort. Every donor gave a peripheral blood sample, and the peripheral blood mononuclear cells from that sample were used for TCR beta sequencing. Genomic DNA extraction from the blood cell samples was performed with the Qiagen DNeasy Blood Extraction Kit. This clonotype was obtained from a female donor in good health and CMV-seronegative. The sequenced sample was PBMCs. Recombination connected TRBV7-9 to TRBJ2-1, with the D gene call left open. This receptor has the CDR3 CASSVLNEQFF. In nucleotides, the sequence is TGTGCCAGCAGCGTCTTGAATGAGCAGTTCTTC.